This T cell receptor beta chain was documented in a study of blood T cell repertoires in COVID-19. Overall study context: PBMCs, B-cell-depleted T cells, or T cells were the source of the cDNA or gDNA that made up the material.

Per the original data handling: Estimates of nucleated cell counts were drawn from the amplification of reference gene primers. Generated by immunoSEQ multiplex PCR, the TCRdb table keeps only in-frame clones and is missing some. That table gives V, J and clone size, and the DNA gave D and trimming. The sample yields some 130,000 clones, around 76% seen once. The sample consisted of peripheral blood. The origin of this receptor is a human donor in a cohort sampled during active COVID-19.

This chain's CDR3 is CASSELVAEQYF. DNA of the CDR3: TGTGCCAGCAGTGAATTGGTAGCAGAGCAGTACTTC. The chain links TRBV2 to TRBJ2-7; D ambiguous. This CDR3 region has 12 residues. V was pared by 2 bases and J by 7 bases, with 9 bases between. CDR1 and CDR2 from the germline V gene are SNHLY and FYNNEI.